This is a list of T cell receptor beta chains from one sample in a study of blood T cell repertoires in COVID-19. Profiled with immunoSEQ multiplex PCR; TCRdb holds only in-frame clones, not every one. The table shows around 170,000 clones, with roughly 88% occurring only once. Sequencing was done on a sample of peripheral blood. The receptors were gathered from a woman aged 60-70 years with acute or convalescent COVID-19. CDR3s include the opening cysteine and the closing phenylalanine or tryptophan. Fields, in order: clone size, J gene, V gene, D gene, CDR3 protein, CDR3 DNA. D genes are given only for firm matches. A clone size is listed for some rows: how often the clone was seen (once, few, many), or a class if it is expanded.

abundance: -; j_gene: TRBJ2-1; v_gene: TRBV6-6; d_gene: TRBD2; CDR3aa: CASSLAGGTYNEQFF; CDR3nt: TGTGCCAGCAGCCTCGCGGGGGGGACCTACAATGAGCAGTTCTTC
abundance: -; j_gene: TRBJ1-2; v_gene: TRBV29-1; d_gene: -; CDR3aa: CSAGHEGTGYTF; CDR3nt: TGCAGCGCAGGCCATGAGGGAACGGGCTACACCTTC
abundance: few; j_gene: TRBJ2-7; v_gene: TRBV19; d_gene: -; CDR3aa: CASSIALTVTYEQYF; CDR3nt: TGTGCCAGTAGTATAGCCCTGACAGTTACCTACGAGCAGTACTTC
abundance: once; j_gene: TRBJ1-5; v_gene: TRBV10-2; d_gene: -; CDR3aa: CATRDNSNQPQHF; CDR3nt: TGCGCCACCCGGGACAATAGCAATCAGCCCCAGCATTTT
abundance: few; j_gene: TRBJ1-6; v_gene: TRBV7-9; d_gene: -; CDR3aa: CASSPLAGPSPLHF; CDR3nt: TGTGCCAGCAGCCCTCTCGCGGGCCCTTCACCCCTCCACTTT
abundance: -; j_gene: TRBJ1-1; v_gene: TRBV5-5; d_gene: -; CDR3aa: CASSLVGDTEAFF; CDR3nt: TGTGCCAGCAGCTTGGTCGGGGACACTGAAGCTTTCTTT
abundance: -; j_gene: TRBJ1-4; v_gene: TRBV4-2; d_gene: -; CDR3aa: CASSQGGTVVLNEKLFF; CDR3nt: TGTGCCAGCAGCCAAGGGGGGACTGTCGTCCTTAATGAAAAACTGTTTTTT
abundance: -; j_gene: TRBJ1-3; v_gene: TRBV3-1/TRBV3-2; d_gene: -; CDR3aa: CASSQGAGQDTIYF; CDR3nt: TGTGCCAGCAGCCAAGGGGCAGGGCAGGACACCATATATTTT
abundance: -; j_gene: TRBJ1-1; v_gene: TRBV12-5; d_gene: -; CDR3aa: CASGGPFFTEAFF; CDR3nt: TGTGCTAGTGGTGGGCCATTTTTTACTGAAGCTTTCTTT
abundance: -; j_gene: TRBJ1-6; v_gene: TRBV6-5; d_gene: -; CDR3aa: CASSPRGGWGSPLHF; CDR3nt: TGTGCCAGCAGTCCCCGAGGGGGTTGGGGGTCACCCCTCCACTTT
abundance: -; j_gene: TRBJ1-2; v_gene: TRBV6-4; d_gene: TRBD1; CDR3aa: CASSGGGQGHYGYTF; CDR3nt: TGTGCCAGCAGTGGAGGGGGACAGGGCCACTATGGCTACACCTTC
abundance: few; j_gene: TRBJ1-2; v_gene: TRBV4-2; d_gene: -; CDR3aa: CASSQDASGRGSSGYTF; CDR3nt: TGTGCCAGCAGCCAAGATGCATCCGGGAGGGGCAGCTCTGGCTACACCTTC
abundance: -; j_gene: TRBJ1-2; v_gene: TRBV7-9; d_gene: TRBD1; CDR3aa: CASSLGGQGSNYGYTF; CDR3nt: TGTGCCAGCAGCTTAGGCGGACAGGGAAGTAACTATGGCTACACCTTC
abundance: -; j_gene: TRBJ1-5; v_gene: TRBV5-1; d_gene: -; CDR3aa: CASSRGTNQPQHF; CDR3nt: TGCGCCAGCAGCAGGGGTACAAATCAGCCCCAGCATTTT
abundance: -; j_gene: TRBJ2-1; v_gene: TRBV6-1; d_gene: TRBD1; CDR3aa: CASSEMGQGIHEQFF; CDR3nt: TGTGCCAGCAGTGAAATGGGACAGGGGATCCATGAGCAGTTCTTC
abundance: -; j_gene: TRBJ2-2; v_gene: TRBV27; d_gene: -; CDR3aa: CASSFPSHGELFF; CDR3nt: TGTGCCAGCAGTTTCCCCAGTCACGGGGAGCTGTTTTTT
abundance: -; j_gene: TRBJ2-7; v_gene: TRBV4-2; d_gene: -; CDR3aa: CASSPDSSMPYEQYF; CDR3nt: TGTGCCAGCAGCCCGGACAGTTCAATGCCCTACGAGCAGTACTTC
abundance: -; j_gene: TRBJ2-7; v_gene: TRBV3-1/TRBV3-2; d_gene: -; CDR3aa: CASSQEPSVYEQYF; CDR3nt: TGTGCCAGCAGCCAAGAACCTAGCGTCTACGAGCAGTACTTC
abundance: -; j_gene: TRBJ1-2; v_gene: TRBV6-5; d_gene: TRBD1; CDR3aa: CASSYSTPGTGYGYTF; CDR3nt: TGTGCCAGCAGTTACTCGACCCCCGGGACAGGCTATGGCTACACCTTC
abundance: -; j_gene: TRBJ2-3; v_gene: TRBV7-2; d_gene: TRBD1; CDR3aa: CASRRDRGGADTQYF; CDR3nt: TGTGCCAGCAGAAGGGACAGGGGTGGCGCAGATACGCAGTATTTT
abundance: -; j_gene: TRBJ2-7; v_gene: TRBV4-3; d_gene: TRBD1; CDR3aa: CASSQDETQGAPYEQYF; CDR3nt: TGCGCCAGCAGCCAAGATGAAACGCAGGGGGCGCCGTACGAGCAGTACTTC
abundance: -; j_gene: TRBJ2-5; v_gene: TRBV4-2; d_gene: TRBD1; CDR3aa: CASSQDGQGLVPQYF; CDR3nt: TGTGCCAGCAGCCAAGATGGACAGGGGCTCGTCCCCCAGTACTTC
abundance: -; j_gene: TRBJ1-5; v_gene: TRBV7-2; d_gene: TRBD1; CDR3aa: CASSPRPRGASNQPQHF; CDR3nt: TGTGCCAGCAGCCCGCGACCCAGGGGGGCTAGCAATCAGCCCCAGCATTTT
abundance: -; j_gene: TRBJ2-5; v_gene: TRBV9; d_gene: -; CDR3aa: CASSVQGRETQYF; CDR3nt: TGTGCCAGCAGCGTACAGGGGAGAGAGACCCAGTACTTC
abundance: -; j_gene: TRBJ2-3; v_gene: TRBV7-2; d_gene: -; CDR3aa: CASSPRVASTDTQYF; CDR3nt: TGTGCCAGCAGCCCCCGGGTAGCTAGCACAGATACGCAGTATTTT
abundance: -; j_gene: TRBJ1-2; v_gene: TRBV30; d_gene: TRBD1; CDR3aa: CAWSRTGFNYGYTF; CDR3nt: TGTGCCTGGAGTCGGACAGGGTTCAACTATGGCTACACCTTC
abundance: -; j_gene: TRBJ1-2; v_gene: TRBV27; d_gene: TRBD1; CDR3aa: CASSHRGNMNYGYTF; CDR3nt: TGTGCCAGCAGTCACAGGGGGAATATGAACTATGGCTACACCTTC
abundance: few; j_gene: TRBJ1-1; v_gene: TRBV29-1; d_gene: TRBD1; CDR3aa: CSVEDRGQVPEAFF; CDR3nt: TGCAGCGTTGAAGATCGGGGACAGGTCCCTGAAGCTTTCTTT
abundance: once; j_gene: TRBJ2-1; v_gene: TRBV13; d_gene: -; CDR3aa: CASSSPRGARVNEQFF; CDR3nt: TGTGCCAGCAGCTCCCCCCGGGGGGCCCGGGTAAATGAGCAGTTCTTC
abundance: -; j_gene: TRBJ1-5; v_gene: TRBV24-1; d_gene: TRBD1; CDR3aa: CATSAGQGGNQPQHF; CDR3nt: TGTGCCACCAGTGCCGGACAGGGGGGTAATCAGCCCCAGCATTTT
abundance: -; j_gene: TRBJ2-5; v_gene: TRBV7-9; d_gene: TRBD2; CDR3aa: CASSLSGGPFETQYF; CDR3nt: TGTGCCAGCAGCTTAAGCGGGGGGCCTTTTGAGACCCAGTACTTC
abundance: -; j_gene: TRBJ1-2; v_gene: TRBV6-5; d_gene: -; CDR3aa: CASSYSPGRENYGYTF; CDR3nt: TGTGCCAGCAGTTACTCGCCTGGCCGGGAGAACTATGGCTACACCTTC